Below are 25 T cell receptor beta chains sequenced from a single sample in a study of blood T cell repertoires in COVID-19. Clones were read by immunoSEQ multiplex PCR, and TCRdb kept only the in-frame ones, dropping some. The sample holds about 180,000 clones, more than 75% seen once. Sequencing was done on a sample of PBMCs or T cells enriched from blood (not recorded which). The receptors originated from a woman in her twenties or thirties who had recovered from COVID-19.

The rearrangement links TRBV24-1 to TRBJ2-2, with 8 nucleotides matching TRBD1. Germline-derived CDR1 and CDR2 are KGHDR and SFDVKD. This CDR3 is built from 19 residues. Trimming took 4 bases from V and 3 from J; bases not matched to a gene: 15. DNA for the CDR3: TGTGCCACCAGTGACCACGACAGGGGAGGTTTTAGAGACACCGGGGAGCTGTTTTTT. Amino acid sequence: CATSDHDRGGFRDTGELFF.

Details on this clone: This CDR3 is also generated by other DNA sequences in the sample. The chain employs TRBV6-4 and TRBJ1-1; D unclear. Trimming took 0 bases from V and 1 from J, leaving 6 bases between them. The CDR3 totals 14 residues. The germline gives CDR1 MRHNA, CDR2 SNTAGT. Here the CDR3 DNA reads TGTGCCAGCAGTGACTCGGCGGGGAACACTGAAGCTTTCTTT. Amino acid sequence: CASSDSAGNTEAFF.

The V and J genes are TRBV28 and TRBJ1-1, with a possible D match to TRBD1 (5 bases). The CDR3 loop spans 15 amino acids. Per the germline V gene, CDR1 is MDHEN and CDR2 is SYDVKM. Trimming took 5 bases from V and 1 from J, leaving 14 bases between them. The CDR3 loop reads CASSPLTGRNTEAFF. As DNA, the CDR3 is TGTGCCAGCAGTCCCCTCACAGGACGGAACACTGAAGCTTTCTTT.

This chain links TRBV19 with TRBJ1-5; 7 bases map to TRBD1. V shed 5 bases and J 0 bases; nucleotides not matched to a gene: 7. Germline values: CDR1 LNHDA, CDR2 SQIVND (reference sequence). This CDR3 comprises 16 residues. DNA for the CDR3: TGTGCCAGTAGTCTCGGACAGGACCCTAGCAATCAGCCCCAGCATTTT. This sequence encodes CASSLGQDPSNQPQHF.

The chain recombines TRBV30 with TRBJ2-1, with D possibly being TRBD2 (6 bases). Germline V CDR1 and CDR2: GTSNPN, SVGIG (reference sequence). V gave up 0 bases and J gave up 7 bases, with 7 bases separating them. The CDR3 length is 12 residues. The CDR3 loop is CAWSVRGNEQFF. The CDR3 DNA reads TGTGCCTGGAGTGTACGGGGGAATGAGCAGTTCTTC.

The chain employs TRBV19 and TRBJ2-1; TRBD2 aligns across 9 bases. The junction had 11 bases not matched to a gene; V was cut back by 6 bases and J by 5 bases. Germline lookup yields CDR1 LNHDA and CDR2 SQIVND (reference sequence). The CDR3 covers 16 residues. For the CDR3, the DNA is TGTGCCAGTAGGCCGGCGGGGGGGAGTTCACACAATGAGCAGTTCTTC. Protein sequence: CASRPAGGSSHNEQFF.

The V and J genes are TRBV28 and TRBJ1-2; tentative D call: TRBD1 (6 bases). With 1 base removed from V and 5 bases from J, the gap between germline ends came to 8 bases. CDR3 length equals 13 residues. CDR1 is MDHEN, CDR2 SYDVKM, per germline. The DNA for the CDR3 is TGTGCCAGCAGTTTATCAGGGGCGTATGGCTACACCTTC. Translating it yields CASSLSGAYGYTF.

The chain couples TRBV5-1 to TRBJ1-2; possible D gene TRBD1, 5 bases. V was clipped by 4 bases and J by 3 bases, with 10 bases between them. Germline CDR1 reads SGHRS; CDR2 reads YFSETQ. The CDR3 sequence is 13 residues long. CDR3: CASSLTAYYGYTF. Written as DNA, the CDR3 is TGCGCCAGCAGCCTGACAGCTTACTATGGCTACACCTTC.

The rearrangement uses TRBV24-1 and TRBJ2-5; 10 positions agree with TRBD1. CDR1 KGHDR and CDR2 SFDVKD come from the germline V gene. V was pared by 1 base and J by 4 bases, with 11 bases of the junction left unmatched. The CDR3 loop spans 18 amino acids. CDR3 coding DNA: TGTGCCACCAGTGATTTTGGGCGACAGGGGGCAAAAGGAGAGACCCAGTACTTC. Translation: CATSDFGRQGAKGETQYF.

The genes are TRBV28 and TRBJ2-6, with unresolved D. The V gene lost 4 bases and the J gene lost 4 bases, with 8 bases spanning the gap. This CDR3 spans 14 amino acids. Germline CDR1 is MDHEN and CDR2 is SYDVKM. DNA for the CDR3: TGTGCCAGCAGTTCCGTAAGCGGGGCCAACGTCCTGACTTTC. Encoded protein: CASSSVSGANVLTF. The full variable domain, its missing parts supplied by reference TRBV28 and TRBJ2-6, is DVKVTQSSRYLVKRTGEKVFLECVQDMDHENMFWYRQDPGLGLRLIYFSYDVKMKEKGDIPEGYSVSREKKERFSLILESASTNQTSMYLCASSSVSGANVLTFGAGSRLTVL.

CDR3 sequence: CASSLGLAGEVEQYF. CDR3 DNA: TGTGCCAGCAGCTTAGGGCTAGCGGGAGAGGTCGAGCAGTACTTC. This chain uses TRBV7-8 with TRBJ2-7; 10 nucleotides agree with TRBD2. This CDR3 region has 15 residues. CDR1 and CDR2 from the germline V gene are SGHVS and FQNEAQ. V was clipped by 1 base and J by 6 bases; unmatched bases: 6.

The chain uses TRBV12-3 or TRBV12-4 and TRBJ1-1, with 7 positions matching TRBD1. The CDR3 sequence is 13 residues long. Losses at the gene ends were 7 bases for V and 0 bases for J; bases not matched to a gene: 2. The CDR3 loop is CASNRGMNTEAFF. In DNA form, the CDR3 reads TGTGCCAGCAACAGGGGAATGAACACTGAAGCTTTCTTT.

The chain combines TRBV12-5 with TRBJ2-7, with D unresolved. V was pared by 1 base and J by 0 bases, with 16 bases between. Per the germline V gene, CDR1 is LGHNT and CDR2 is FRNRAP. There are 17 residues in the CDR3. This CDR3 reads CASGLGLTEKVSYEQYF. For the CDR3, the DNA is TGTGCTAGTGGTTTGGGCCTTACAGAAAAAGTCTCCTACGAGCAGTACTTC.

V usage is TRBV6-4 and J usage is TRBJ2-6, with TRBD2 matching over 7 bases. CDR1 is MRHNA, CDR2 SNTAGT, per germline. V was pared by 5 bases and J by 1 base, with 5 bases of the junction left unmatched. The CDR3 is 16 residues long. The CDR3: CASSYTGGSGANVLTF. The CDR3 DNA follows: TGTGCCAGCAGTTACACCGGGGGGTCTGGGGCCAACGTCCTGACTTTC.

V usage is TRBV28 and J usage is TRBJ2-7; possible D gene TRBD1, 6 bases. The CDR3 spans 14 residues. CDR1 and CDR2 (germline): MDHEN, SYDVKM. Trimming removed 3 bases from V and 4 bases from J, with 13 bases in between. DNA of the CDR3: TGTGCCAGCAGTTTTCCGGACAGACGATACGAGCAGTACTTC. Residues: CASSFPDRRYEQYF.

This clone has just one count. This chain uses TRBV6-6 with TRBJ1-2, with TRBD1 matching over 7 bases. The CDR3 is made up of 13 amino acids. The trim removed 2 bases at V and 8 bases at J, leaving 5 bases unmatched. Germline V lookup: CDR1 MNHNY, CDR2 SVGAGI (reference sequence). The CDR3 sequence: CASSYVQGDGYTF. The CDR3 DNA follows: TGTGCCAGCAGTTACGTCCAGGGGGACGGCTACACCTTC.

V gene TRBV15 combines with J gene TRBJ2-7, with 9 bases matching TRBD2. The CDR3 loop spans 16 amino acids. The V segment lost 3 bases and the J segment 5 bases; nucleotides outside the gene matches: 11. Germline loops: CDR1 LNHNV, CDR2 YYDKDF (reference sequence). The CDR3 DNA reads as TGTGCCACCAGCAGCGCCGGGACTAGCACCGTCGACGAGCAGTACTTC. Translation: CATSSAGTSTVDEQYF.

The sample holds one count of this clone. The CDR3, as DNA: TGTGCCAGCAGTAGGACAGTCAACACCGGGGAGCTGTTTTTT. This sequence encodes CASSRTVNTGELFF. This chain uses TRBV6-2 or TRBV6-3 with TRBJ2-2; perhaps TRBD1 as D (6 bases). Trimming stripped 5 bases from V and 2 bases from J, with 9 bases between. In germline, CDR1 is MNHEY, CDR2 SVGEGT. The CDR3 has 14 residues.

The chain uses TRBV7-6 and TRBJ2-7, with a weak D call TRBD2 (6 bases). The CDR3 runs to 13 residues. The germline gives CDR1 SGHVS, CDR2 FNYEAQ. V shed 3 bases and J shed 5 bases, with 11 bases lying between them. This CDR3 reads CASSFGSNNEQYF. The CDR3 bases are TGTGCCAGCAGCTTCGGGAGCAACAACGAGCAGTACTTC.

This rearrangement joins TRBV6-5 to TRBJ1-4, with D possibly matching TRBD1 (5 bases). Germline-derived CDR1 and CDR2 are MNHEY and SVGAGI. This CDR3 region has 15 residues. V lost 4 bases, J lost 7 bases, and 16 bases lay in between. The CDR3 loop is CASSSIGLRVEKLFF. CDR3 bases: TGTGCCAGCAGTTCTATAGGGCTCAGGGTTGAAAAACTGTTTTTT.

The chain employs TRBV2 and TRBJ2-1; 7 nucleotides agree with TRBD1. Looked up from germline, CDR1 is SNHLY and CDR2 is FYNNEI. The length of the CDR3 is 14 residues. V shed 7 bases and J 1 base; nucleotides not matched to a gene: 4. CDR3 residues: CASIGRGSYNEQFF. CDR3 DNA sequence: TGTGCCAGCATAGGCAGGGGGTCCTACAATGAGCAGTTCTTC.

J is TRBJ2-2 and V is TRBV28, with 7 bases identical to TRBD2. The CDR3 length is 15 residues. Germline loops: CDR1 MDHEN, CDR2 SYDVKM. With V trimmed by 3 bases and J by 7 bases, 8 bases remained unmatched. CDR3 nucleotide sequence: TGTGCCAGCAGTTTTCGACTAGCCAGCAGCGGGGAGCTGTTTTTT. Protein: CASSFRLASSGELFF.

The rearrangement joins TRBV24-1 to TRBJ2-5; D may be TRBD1 (5 bases). The V gene lost 8 bases and the J gene lost 0 bases, with 15 bases spanning the gap. This CDR3 spans 15 amino acids. Germline assignment: CDR1 KGHDR and CDR2 SFDVKD. This CDR3 is CATTSTVRDQETQYF. In DNA, the CDR3 is TGTGCCACCACATCAACTGTCAGGGACCAAGAGACCCAGTACTTC.

The chain uses TRBV12-5 and TRBJ2-2; D is ambiguous. Trimming took 2 bases from V and 7 from J, leaving 8 bases between them. Germline CDR1 is LGHNT and CDR2 is FRNRAP. This CDR3 spans 13 amino acids. The CDR3 sequence is CASGLTASGELFF. In nucleotides, the CDR3 is TGTGCTAGTGGTTTGACCGCCAGCGGGGAGCTGTTTTTT.

This rearrangement joins TRBV2 to TRBJ2-7, with 9 bases lining up with TRBD1. Per germline, CDR1 SNHLY and CDR2 FYNNEI. V was pared by 8 bases and J by 5 bases, with 10 bases of the junction left unmatched. The CDR3 covers 14 residues. The CDR3 spells CASGPGTGIHEQYF. CDR3 coding DNA: TGTGCCAGCGGTCCCGGGACAGGGATCCACGAGCAGTACTTC.